A single sample is the source of the 10 T cell receptor beta chains below, sequenced in a study of cytomegalovirus exposure and HLA in healthy donors. The PCR made use of 60 Vbeta and 13 Jbeta primers. Here immunoSEQ multiplex PCR was the method, and the copy in TCRdb shows in-frame clones only, minus some. The sample includes some 200,000 clones, 84% seen only once; the top ten take about 2.6%. Sequenced sample: PBMCs. The receptors were gathered from a woman between 45 and 60 years old in good health and CMV-seropositive.

The V gene is TRBV27, the J gene TRBJ2-5, with TRBD1 matching over 8 bases. J gave up 5 bases and V 2 bases, and 10 bases lay outside the gene matches. The CDR3 length is 16 residues. Germline CDR1 MNHEY, CDR2 SMNVEV (reference sequence). This CDR3 reads CASSLGTGITGETQYF. CDR3 coding DNA: TGTGCCAGCAGTTTAGGGACAGGAATAACGGGGGAGACCCAGTACTTC.

This chain joins TRBV21-1 and TRBJ2-1; the tabulated D call, TRBD2, remains unverified against the DNA. TRBV21-1 is a pseudogene segment. This CDR3 region has 15 residues. The chain's CDR3 is CATLWGGNTLNEQFF. As DNA, the CDR3 is TGTGCCACTCTTTGGGGGGGGAATACATTGAATGAGCAGTTCTTC.

V usage is TRBV7-9 and J usage is TRBJ2-7, with TRBD1 as a possible D gene (6 bases). Trimming pared 5 bases from V and 2 bases from J, leaving 13 bases between. The CDR3 runs 14 residues. From germline, CDR1 is SEHNR and CDR2 FQNEAQ (reference sequence). CDR3 region: CASSPGHPPYEQYF. For the CDR3, the DNA is TGTGCCAGCAGCCCGGGACACCCGCCCTACGAGCAGTACTTC.

As concerns this clone: Other DNA variants within this sample encode the same CDR3. The rearrangement uses TRBV2 and TRBJ1-1, with D maybe TRBD1 (6 bases). Germline V gene lookup returns CDR1 SNHLY and CDR2 FYNNEI. This CDR3 comprises 18 residues. The germline V and J ends were trimmed by 0 bases and 0 bases, with 17 bases remaining between them. The CDR3 nucleotides read TGTGCCAGCAGTGAAGCAGATCAGACAGGCCCCATGAACACTGAAGCTTTCTTT. Translation gives CASSEADQTGPMNTEAFF.

The chain employs TRBV15 and TRBJ1-1, with 7 bases identical to TRBD1. The V gene's germline CDR1 is LNHNV and CDR2 YYDKDF (reference sequence). This CDR3 contains 16 residues. V was clipped by 3 bases and J by 1 base; unmatched bases: 8. CDR3 DNA: TGTGCCACCAGCAGCCTCCCGGGACAGTCGAACACTGAAGCTTTCTTT. Its translation: CATSSLPGQSNTEAFF.

The J gene is TRBJ2-4, the V gene TRBV28; no clear D gene. The CDR3 contains 18 residues. The V end was cut by 1 base, the J end by 0 bases, with 16 bases between. Germline V gene data show CDR1 as MDHEN and CDR2 as SYDVKM. CDR3 nucleotides: TGTGCCAGCAGTTTATATTCCCAGGTGAATGGAGCCAAAAACATTCAGTACTTC. Translating gives CASSLYSQVNGAKNIQYF.

Turning to this clone: At one boundary the junction diverges from the germline segment, which might be a read error. This chain links TRBV10-1 with TRBJ2-1, with D unclear. The CDR3 has 15 residues. Per the germline V gene, CDR1 is WNHNN and CDR2 is SYGVQD (reference sequence). CDR3 coding DNA: TGTGTCAGCAAGCAAGAGGCGGCATACGACAATGAGCAGTTCTTC. Its protein product is CVSKQEAAYDNEQFF.

This clone has just a few counts. The rearrangement joins TRBV5-1 to TRBJ1-1, with 11 bases aligning to TRBD1. The V gene end was trimmed by 0 bases and the J gene end by 3 bases; junction bases not matched to a gene: 10. This CDR3 spans 18 amino acids. From germline, CDR1 is SGHRS and CDR2 YFSETQ. The CDR3 DNA sequence: TGCGCCAGCAGCTTGGCCTTGGGGGACAGGGGGTTGGACACTGAAGCTTTCTTT. Protein sequence: CASSLALGDRGLDTEAFF. Together with reference TRBV5-1 and TRBJ1-1, the CDR3 gives the full variable domain: KAGVTQTPRYLIKTRGQQVTLSCSPISGHRSVSWYQQTPGQGLQFLFEYFSETQRNKGNFPGRFSGRQFSNSRSEMNVSTLELGDSALYLCASSLALGDRGLDTEAFFGQGTRLTVV.

The CDR3 spells CASSYSAGMQETQYF. CDR3 sequence (DNA): TGTGCCAGCAGCTATTCAGCGGGGATGCAAGAGACCCAGTACTTC. The chain uses TRBV7-2 and TRBJ2-5; 7 nucleotides agree with TRBD2. The V and J ends lost 4 bases and 2 bases, in that order; junction bases with no gene match: 7. From germline, CDR1 is SGHTA and CDR2 FQGNSA. The CDR3 has 15 residues. The whole variable domain, remainder taken from reference TRBV7-2 and TRBJ2-5, is GAGVSQSPSNKVTEKGKDVELRCDPISGHTALYWYRQSLGQGLEFLIYFQGNSAPDKSGLPSDRFSAERTGGSVSTLTIQRTQQEDSAVYLCASSYSAGMQETQYFGPGTRLLVL.

The gene calls are TRBV6-6 and TRBJ1-3; a weak D match, TRBD1 (5 bases). V lost 10 bases to trimming and J lost 0 bases, with 13 bases between them. The germline V gene encodes CDR1 MNHNY and CDR2 SVGAGI (reference sequence). There are 14 residues in the CDR3. In DNA form, the CDR3 reads TGTGCCACCAAGACAGTCCGCTCTGGAAACACCATATATTTT. Protein sequence: CATKTVRSGNTIYF.